The source of this TCR beta chain is a study of regulatory T cells in long-lasting Graves disease. Stated time point: newly diagnosed GD, antithyroid drugs for less than 3 months. PBMCs were the source of the RNA used for TCR sequencing. This clonotype has a count of ten or more. Sequencing libraries for TCR beta were prepared with iRepertoire HTBI primers and Arm-PCR of CDR3 regions. MiXCR was run by TCRdb on the multiplex PCR reads, yielding one entry per CDR3 protein. The repertoire consists of 510,000 or so distinct CDR3 sequences, with 12% occurring once and the leading ten covering about 8.3%. Germline-derived CDR1 and CDR2 are MDHEN and SYDVKM. J lost 12 bases, V lost 3 bases, and 9 bases had no gene match. CDR3 length: 15 residues. This same sample was also part of a study on T cells in Graves' hyperthyroidism and ophthalmopathy.

Sample: peripheral blood mononuclear cells (PBMCs), taken at new diagnosis, from a patient treated with antithyroid drugs. This sequence joins TRBV28 and TRBJ2-1, with 12 bases aligning to TRBD2. This clonotype originated in a woman in her thirties with Graves disease. In DNA, the CDR3 is TGTGCCAGCAGTTTCGGACTAGCGGGGCCTCGATGGCAGTTCTTC. Translation gives CASSFGLAGPRWQFF. Full variable domain (missing parts from reference TRBV28 and TRBJ2-1): DVKVTQSSRYLVKRTGEKVFLECVQDMDHENMFWYRQDPGLGLRLIYFSYDVKMKEKGDIPEGYSVSREKKERFSLILESASTNQTSMYLCASSFGLAGPRWQFFGPGTRLTVL.